This T cell receptor (beta chain) was observed in a study of cytomegalovirus exposure and HLA in healthy donors. About the study: Among the roughly 400 genotyped donors, about 81% were placed in the Caucasian-associated ancestry cluster.

It was with 60 Vbeta and 13 Jbeta primers that the PCR ran. Some clones are missing from TCRdb's copy, which holds only in-frame ones; the method was immunoSEQ multiplex PCR. Of around 40,000 clones listed, about two thirds were seen once; the top ten hold roughly 3.4%. The CDR3 has 15 residues. Trimming removed 6 bases at V and 0 bases at J, with 9 bases between. Germline V gene lookup returns CDR1 MNHNS and CDR2 SASEGT. This receptor was identified in a woman aged 30 to 39 in good health and CMV-seronegative. The chain is built from TRBV6-1 and TRBJ1-6; D gene ambiguous. The sequencing sample was made of PBMCs. The CDR3: CASSLLRSYNSPLHF. In DNA form, the CDR3 reads TGTGCCAGCAGCCTCTTGCGCTCCTATAATTCACCCCTCCACTTT.